This T cell receptor beta chain comes out of a study of blood T cell repertoires in COVID-19. Germline values: CDR1 MDHEN, CDR2 SYDVKM. CDR3 size: 14 residues. The V gene end was trimmed by 7 bases and the J gene end by 2 bases; junction bases not matched to a gene: 3. Assay: immunoSEQ multiplex PCR; the TCRdb copy retains only in-frame clones and omits some. The data contain 75,000 to 100,000 clones, roughly four fifths of them singletons. The sequence was collected from a human donor in a cohort sampled during active COVID-19. Material: peripheral blood. The V gene is TRBV28, the J gene TRBJ2-1; 9 bases match TRBD1. This CDR3 reads CASTGQGTYNEQFF. CDR3 nucleotide sequence: TGTGCCAGCACCGGACAGGGGACCTACAATGAGCAGTTCTTC.